This T cell receptor beta chain appears in the sequencing data of a study of human T cells and chemical hapten exposure. Study summary: Predominantly women, the patients had alopecia areata, totalis or universalis.

For the library, individual cDNA molecules each received unique molecular identifiers. MiXCR was run by TCRdb on the RACE reads, yielding one entry per CDR3 protein. The sample lists 360,000 or so distinct CDR3 sequences, about 6% occurring once. Study conclusions and caveats: Compared with pre-sensitization or healthy control sets, expanded TCRs clustered more.

Noted time point: patch test 2, 6 weeks after DPC sensitization. The treatment was: therapeutic diphenylcyclopropenone sensitization with weekly scalp DPC. Trimming pared 5 bases from V and 2 bases from J, leaving 9 bases between. There are 13 residues in the CDR3. Worth noting for this clonotype: Antigen: not known. This may arise from a read error, as a much more abundant clone is one base away.

This specimen consisted of whole blood, obtained in connection with sensitization to the hapten diphenylcyclopropenone (DPC). The receptor comes from a woman aged 18-29 years with alopecia areata. Some clones in this sample may be carry-over from other donors' samples. This sequence joins TRBV12-3 or TRBV12-4 and TRBJ1-2; D is uncertain. CDR3 DNA: TGTGCCAGCAGTATCACAAGCAACTATGGCTACACCTTC. Translated, it gives CASSITSNYGYTF.